The clone carrying this T cell receptor (beta chain) has at least ten counts. The data are from a study of human T cells and chemical hapten exposure. TCRdb used MiXCR to reprocess the RACE reads, holding one entry per CDR3 protein. This table holds more than 75,000 distinct CDR3 sequences, 9.5% to 13% found once. As for time point: patch test 2, 6 weeks after DPC sensitization. Sample treatment: therapeutic diphenylcyclopropenone sensitization with weekly scalp DPC. This clonotype was obtained from a woman aged 30 to 39 with alopecia areata. Some clones in this sample may be carry-over from other donors' samples. Sequenced material: whole blood, taken in connection with sensitization to the hapten diphenylcyclopropenone (DPC).

DNA of the CDR3: TGTGCCTGGAAACTCCCCGGGGCTGGCAATCAGCCCCAGCATTTT. It yields the protein CAWKLPGAGNQPQHF. This rearrangement joins TRBV30 to TRBJ1-5, with D perhaps matching TRBD1 (5 bases). The CDR3 extends over 15 amino acids. Germline CDR1 is GTSNPN and CDR2 is SVGIG (reference sequence). With 4 bases removed from V and 2 bases from J, the gap between germline ends came to 15 bases.